This is a list of T cell receptor beta chains from one sample in a study of neurological immune-mediated disorders. TCRdb fed the 5' RACE reads into MiXCR, producing one record per CDR3 protein. The data show 14,000 or so distinct CDR3 sequences, with less than 15% seen just once and around 45% held by the top ten. Sequencing used CD8+ T cells from blood. The origin of the receptors is a female donor with HTLV-1-associated myelopathy (HAM/TSP). CDR3s include the opening cysteine and the closing phenylalanine or tryptophan. Each record gives: CDR3 protein, CDR3 DNA, CDR3 length, clone size, J gene, V gene, D gene. The D gene is left open where the match is weak. Only some rows state a clone size, as once, few, many or a class for expanded clones.

CDR3 protein: CPSSLFDPNNSPLHF
CDR3 DNA: TGTCCCAGTAGTTTATTCGACCCCAATAATTCACCCCTCCACTTT
CDR3 length: 15
clone size: NA
J gene: TRBJ1-6
V gene: TRBV28
D gene: NA

CDR3 protein: CASSPRQDQETQYF
CDR3 DNA: TGTGCCAGCTCCCCAAGACAGGACCAAGAGACCCAGTACTTC
CDR3 length: 14
clone size: many
J gene: TRBJ2-5
V gene: TRBV7-8
D gene: NA

CDR3 protein: CASSNRGSYEQYF
CDR3 DNA: TGTGCCAGCAGCAACAGGGGATCCTACGAGCAGTACTTC
CDR3 length: 13
clone size: many
J gene: TRBJ2-7
V gene: TRBV6-5
D gene: TRBD1

CDR3 protein: CASSTTWTSAADTQYF
CDR3 DNA: TGTGCCAGCAGCACGACCTGGACGAGTGCAGCAGATACGCAGTATTTT
CDR3 length: 16
clone size: many
J gene: TRBJ2-3
V gene: TRBV9
D gene: NA

CDR3 protein: CASSIGTFYTF
CDR3 DNA: TGTGCCAGCAGCATCGGGACCTTCTACACCTTC
CDR3 length: 11
clone size: many
J gene: TRBJ1-2
V gene: TRBV16
D gene: NA

CDR3 protein: CASSWGQLGEQFF
CDR3 DNA: TGTGCCAGCAGTTGGGGACAGCTGGGTGAGCAGTTCTTC
CDR3 length: 13
clone size: many
J gene: TRBJ2-1
V gene: TRBV12-3/TRBV12-4
D gene: TRBD1

CDR3 protein: CASSQDGGGGPYEQYF
CDR3 DNA: TGTGCCAGCAGCCAAGACGGAGGGGGGGGTCCCTACGAGCAGTACTTC
CDR3 length: 16
clone size: many
J gene: TRBJ2-7
V gene: TRBV4-2
D gene: NA

CDR3 protein: CASSQDLSVAGGRGTDTQYF
CDR3 DNA: TGTGCCAGCAGCCAAGATCTGTCGGTAGCGGGGGGGCGTGGCACAGATACGCAGTATTTT
CDR3 length: 20
clone size: many
J gene: TRBJ2-3
V gene: TRBV3-1
D gene: TRBD2

CDR3 protein: CASSWASGSPVNEQFF
CDR3 DNA: TGTGCCAGCAGCTGGGCTAGCGGGAGTCCTGTCAATGAGCAGTTCTTC
CDR3 length: 16
clone size: many
J gene: TRBJ2-1
V gene: TRBV7-9
D gene: TRBD2

CDR3 protein: CASSFRAEGASYNEQFF
CDR3 DNA: TGTGCCAGCAGTTTCCGGGCGGAGGGGGCGAGCTACAATGAGCAGTTCTTC
CDR3 length: 17
clone size: many
J gene: TRBJ2-1
V gene: TRBV6-2/TRBV6-3
D gene: NA

CDR3 protein: CASSFTPGQGGNEQFF
CDR3 DNA: TGCGCCAGCAGCTTTACCCCGGGACAGGGAGGGAATGAGCAGTTCTTC
CDR3 length: 16
clone size: many
J gene: TRBJ2-1
V gene: TRBV5-1
D gene: TRBD1

CDR3 protein: CSASRGEGSYNEQFF
CDR3 DNA: TGCAGTGCTAGCCGGGGAGAAGGGTCCTACAATGAGCAGTTCTTC
CDR3 length: 15
clone size: many
J gene: TRBJ2-1
V gene: TRBV20-1
D gene: NA

CDR3 protein: CASSYTSGTLDNEQFF
CDR3 DNA: TGTGCCAGCAGTTACACGTCCGGGACTCTCGATAATGAGCAGTTCTTC
CDR3 length: 16
clone size: many
J gene: TRBJ2-1
V gene: TRBV6-6
D gene: NA

CDR3 protein: CASSFYICSAHNLDGGYGYTF
CDR3 DNA: NA
CDR3 length: 21
clone size: many
J gene: TRBJ1-2
V gene: TRBV7-9
D gene: NA

CDR3 protein: CASSPSSGNYEQYF
CDR3 DNA: TGTGCCAGCAGTCCGTCTAGCGGGAACTACGAGCAGTACTTC
CDR3 length: 14
clone size: NA
J gene: TRBJ2-7
V gene: TRBV6-5
D gene: TRBD2

CDR3 protein: CATPRGRSSPRELFF
CDR3 DNA: TGTGCCACTCCTAGGGGCAGGAGCAGCCCGAGGGAGCTGTTTTTT
CDR3 length: 15
clone size: many
J gene: TRBJ2-2
V gene: TRBV2
D gene: NA

CDR3 protein: CASSVGGGGRAGRETQYF
CDR3 DNA: TGTGCCAGCAGCGTAGGTGGCGGGGGCAGGGCCGGGCGAGAGACCCAGTACTTC
CDR3 length: 18
clone size: many
J gene: TRBJ2-5
V gene: TRBV9
D gene: NA

CDR3 protein: CASSQSTGSGETQYF
CDR3 DNA: TGCGCCAGCAGCCAATCAACAGGGTCGGGAGAGACCCAGTACTTC
CDR3 length: 15
clone size: many
J gene: TRBJ2-5
V gene: TRBV4-1
D gene: NA

CDR3 protein: CASSFAGEAFF
CDR3 DNA: TGTGCCAGCAGTTTCGCCGGGGAAGCTTTCTTT
CDR3 length: 11
clone size: many
J gene: TRBJ1-1
V gene: TRBV12-3/TRBV12-4
D gene: NA

CDR3 protein: CASRRRDSYEQYF
CDR3 DNA: TGTGCCAGCAGACGCAGGGACTCCTACGAGCAGTACTTC
CDR3 length: 13
clone size: many
J gene: TRBJ2-7
V gene: TRBV6-5
D gene: NA

CDR3 protein: CASSQDGRDGNEQFF
CDR3 DNA: TGCGCCAGCAGCCAAGATGGTAGGGATGGCAATGAGCAGTTCTTC
CDR3 length: 15
clone size: many
J gene: TRBJ2-1
V gene: TRBV4-3
D gene: NA

CDR3 protein: CASSQVGRIYGYTF
CDR3 DNA: TGCGCCAGCAGCCAAGTGGGCAGGATCTATGGCTACACCTTC
CDR3 length: 14
clone size: many
J gene: TRBJ1-2
V gene: TRBV4-1
D gene: NA

CDR3 protein: CASSHPGPSAKNIQYF
CDR3 DNA: TGTGCCAGCAGCCACCCAGGCCCGTCGGCCAAAAACATTCAGTACTTC
CDR3 length: 16
clone size: many
J gene: TRBJ2-4
V gene: TRBV7-3
D gene: NA

CDR3 protein: CASSLSGGDEKLFF
CDR3 DNA: TGTGCCAGCAGCTTGTCAGGGGGGGATGAAAAACTGTTTTTT
CDR3 length: 14
clone size: few
J gene: TRBJ1-4
V gene: TRBV5-5
D gene: TRBD1

CDR3 protein: CASRQLAGYDIQYF
CDR3 DNA: TGTGCCAGCAGGCAACTAGCGGGATATGACATTCAGTACTTC
CDR3 length: 14
clone size: many
J gene: TRBJ2-4
V gene: TRBV6-5
D gene: TRBD2

CDR3 protein: CASSEGTGGANVLTF
CDR3 DNA: TGTGCCAGCAGTGAGGGTACGGGCGGGGCCAACGTCCTGACTTTC
CDR3 length: 15
clone size: many
J gene: TRBJ2-6
V gene: TRBV6-4
D gene: NA

CDR3 protein: CSARELAGSTDTQYF
CDR3 DNA: TGCAGTGCTAGAGAACTAGCGGGGAGCACAGATACGCAGTATTTT
CDR3 length: 15
clone size: NA
J gene: TRBJ2-3
V gene: TRBV20-1
D gene: TRBD2

CDR3 protein: CASSLRRGKNIQYF
CDR3 DNA: TGTGCCAGCAGTCTCCGACGGGGCAAAAACATTCAGTACTTC
CDR3 length: 14
clone size: many
J gene: TRBJ2-4
V gene: TRBV27
D gene: NA

CDR3 protein: CASSPPMQETQYF
CDR3 DNA: TGTGCCAGCTCACCACCGATGCAAGAGACCCAGTACTTC
CDR3 length: 13
clone size: many
J gene: TRBJ2-5
V gene: TRBV18
D gene: NA

CDR3 protein: CSARTGGSGNTIYF
CDR3 DNA: TGCAGTGCTCGGACAGGGGGATCTGGAAACACCATATATTTT
CDR3 length: 14
clone size: NA
J gene: TRBJ1-3
V gene: TRBV20-1
D gene: TRBD1

CDR3 protein: CASSSYTGEDTQYF
CDR3 DNA: TGTGCCAGCAGTTCATACACAGGGGAGGATACGCAGTATTTT
CDR3 length: 14
clone size: many
J gene: TRBJ2-3
V gene: TRBV27
D gene: TRBD1

CDR3 protein: CASSLEHNEQFF
CDR3 DNA: TGTGCCAGCAGCTTAGAGCACAATGAGCAGTTCTTC
CDR3 length: 12
clone size: many
J gene: TRBJ2-1
V gene: TRBV7-9
D gene: NA

CDR3 protein: CASSLGTGNEKLFF
CDR3 DNA: TGTGCCAGCAGCTTGGGGACAGGGAATGAGAAACTGTTTTTT
CDR3 length: 14
clone size: many
J gene: TRBJ1-4
V gene: TRBV5-4
D gene: TRBD1

CDR3 protein: CSVGIALGTGELFF
CDR3 DNA: TGCAGCGTTGGGATAGCGTTGGGCACCGGGGAGCTGTTTTTT
CDR3 length: 14
clone size: many
J gene: TRBJ2-2
V gene: TRBV29-1
D gene: NA

CDR3 protein: CARPLPYYETQYF
CDR3 DNA: TGCGCCAGACCCCTTCCCTACTACGAGACCCAGTACTTC
CDR3 length: 13
clone size: many
J gene: TRBJ2-5
V gene: TRBV5-1
D gene: NA

CDR3 protein: CASIKMGGTGADTQYF
CDR3 DNA: TGTGCCAGCATCAAGATGGGGGGGACAGGGGCAGATACGCAGTATTTT
CDR3 length: 16
clone size: many
J gene: TRBJ2-3
V gene: TRBV7-8
D gene: TRBD1

CDR3 protein: CASSPRTSGPYNEQFF
CDR3 DNA: TGTGCCAGCAGCCCCCGGACTAGCGGGCCATACAATGAGCAGTTCTTC
CDR3 length: 16
clone size: large
J gene: TRBJ2-1
V gene: TRBV7-9
D gene: TRBD2

CDR3 protein: CASSLGLAGEWNEQFF
CDR3 DNA: TGCGCCAGCAGCCTGGGTCTAGCGGGAGAGTGGAATGAGCAGTTCTTC
CDR3 length: 16
clone size: many
J gene: TRBJ2-1
V gene: TRBV5-1
D gene: TRBD2

CDR3 protein: CATSTQADQETQYF
CDR3 DNA: TGTGCCACCAGCACACAGGCGGATCAAGAGACCCAGTACTTC
CDR3 length: 14
clone size: NA
J gene: TRBJ2-5
V gene: TRBV15
D gene: NA

CDR3 protein: CSVVGGLTDTQYF
CDR3 DNA: TGCAGCGTTGTAGGTGGCCTCACAGATACGCAGTATTTT
CDR3 length: 13
clone size: many
J gene: TRBJ2-3
V gene: TRBV29-1
D gene: NA

CDR3 protein: CASSYFGTSELFF
CDR3 DNA: TGTGCCAGCAGTTACTTCGGGACTTCGGAGCTGTTTTTT
CDR3 length: 13
clone size: many
J gene: TRBJ2-2
V gene: TRBV6-5
D gene: NA